Listed below are T cell receptor beta chains from one sample, sequenced in a study of blood T cell repertoires in COVID-19. This table comes from immunoSEQ multiplex PCR, and its TCRdb copy is limited to in-frame clones, with some not included. The sample carries under 250,000 clones, roughly 82% recorded once. Sequenced sample: peripheral blood. The source is a woman between 40 and 50 years old with acute or convalescent COVID-19. Each CDR3 is given with its conserved first and last residue. Fields, in order: CDR3 protein, CDR3 DNA, V gene, J gene, clone size, D gene. D genes are given only for firm matches. Expanded clones get a size class; other rows say once, few or many, or leave the size out.

cdr3_aa: CAGGQGQNQPQHF
cdr3_nt: TGTGCCGGGGGACAGGGACAAAATCAGCCCCAGCATTTT
v_call: TRBV6-5
j_call: TRBJ1-5
clone_size: .
d_call: TRBD1

cdr3_aa: CASSQQPGQGARTLHF
cdr3_nt: TGTGCCAGCAGCCAACAGCCGGGACAGGGGGCGCGGACCCTCCACTTT
v_call: TRBV7-2
j_call: TRBJ1-6
clone_size: .
d_call: TRBD1

cdr3_aa: CASSLRGETQYF
cdr3_nt: TGTGCCAGCAGCCTCAGGGGAGAGACCCAGTACTTC
v_call: TRBV12-3/TRBV12-4
j_call: TRBJ2-5
clone_size: .
d_call: .

cdr3_aa: CASSRTGSSGAFF
cdr3_nt: TGTGCCAGCAGCCGGACAGGGAGTTCGGGAGCTTTCTTT
v_call: TRBV3-1/TRBV3-2
j_call: TRBJ1-1
clone_size: .
d_call: TRBD1

cdr3_aa: CASSSRQGTKNIQYF
cdr3_nt: TGTGCCAGCAGCTCGAGACAGGGGACCAAAAACATTCAGTACTTC
v_call: TRBV7-6
j_call: TRBJ2-4
clone_size: .
d_call: TRBD1

cdr3_aa: CASSYGGESSYEQYF
cdr3_nt: TGTGCCAGCAGTTATGGGGGGGAGAGCTCCTACGAGCAGTACTTC
v_call: TRBV6-5
j_call: TRBJ2-7
clone_size: .
d_call: TRBD2

cdr3_aa: CASSLAGVPDEQYF
cdr3_nt: TGTGCCAGCAGTTTAGCGGGAGTACCGGACGAGCAGTACTTC
v_call: TRBV2
j_call: TRBJ2-7
clone_size: once
d_call: TRBD2

cdr3_aa: CASSPARGSNEQFF
cdr3_nt: TGTGCCAGCAGCCCGGCGCGGGGGAGTAATGAGCAGTTCTTC
v_call: TRBV7-6
j_call: TRBJ2-1
clone_size: once
d_call: TRBD2

cdr3_aa: CASSLGPSAGETQYF
cdr3_nt: TGTGCCAGCAGCTTGGGTCCTAGCGCGGGAGAGACCCAGTACTTC
v_call: TRBV5-6
j_call: TRBJ2-5
clone_size: .
d_call: .

cdr3_aa: CAIKLTRGQGGYEQYF
cdr3_nt: TGTGCCATCAAGTTGACGAGAGGACAGGGAGGTTACGAGCAGTACTTC
v_call: TRBV10-3
j_call: TRBJ2-7
clone_size: .
d_call: TRBD1

cdr3_aa: CASSLGVGGSLSEQFF
cdr3_nt: TGTGCCAGCAGCTTAGGGGTGGGAGGGTCTCTCAGTGAGCAGTTCTTC
v_call: TRBV11-3
j_call: TRBJ2-1
clone_size: .
d_call: TRBD2

cdr3_aa: CASSLSDYRYEQYF
cdr3_nt: TGTGCCAGCAGCTTATCCGACTATCGCTACGAGCAGTACTTC
v_call: TRBV11-2
j_call: TRBJ2-7
clone_size: .
d_call: .

cdr3_aa: CASSQGPGAQYF
cdr3_nt: TGTGCCAGTAGTCAGGGGCCAGGGGCCCAGTACTTC
v_call: TRBV19
j_call: TRBJ2-5
clone_size: .
d_call: .

cdr3_aa: CASGLEPGGLVTYNEQFF
cdr3_nt: TGTGCTAGTGGTTTGGAACCCGGGGGACTTGTTACCTACAATGAGCAGTTCTTC
v_call: TRBV12-5
j_call: TRBJ2-1
clone_size: .
d_call: .